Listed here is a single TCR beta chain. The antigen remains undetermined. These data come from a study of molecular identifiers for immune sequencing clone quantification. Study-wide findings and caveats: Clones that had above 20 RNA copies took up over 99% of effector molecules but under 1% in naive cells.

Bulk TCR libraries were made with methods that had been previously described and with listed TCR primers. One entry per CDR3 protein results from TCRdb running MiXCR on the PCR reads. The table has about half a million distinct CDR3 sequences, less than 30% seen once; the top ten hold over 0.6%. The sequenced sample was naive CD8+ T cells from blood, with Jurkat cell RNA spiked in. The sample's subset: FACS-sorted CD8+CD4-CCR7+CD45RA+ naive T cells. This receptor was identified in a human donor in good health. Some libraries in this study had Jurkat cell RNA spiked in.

The CDR3, as DNA: TGCGCCAGCAGCCAAGACCGAACTAGCAGCCATGAGCAGTTCTTC. This codes for CASSQDRTSSHEQFF. V usage is TRBV4-1 and J usage is TRBJ2-1; possible D gene TRBD2, 6 bases. The CDR3 has 15 amino acids. The germline gives CDR1 MGHRA, CDR2 YSYEKL. V gave up 0 bases and J gave up 8 bases, with 14 bases separating them.